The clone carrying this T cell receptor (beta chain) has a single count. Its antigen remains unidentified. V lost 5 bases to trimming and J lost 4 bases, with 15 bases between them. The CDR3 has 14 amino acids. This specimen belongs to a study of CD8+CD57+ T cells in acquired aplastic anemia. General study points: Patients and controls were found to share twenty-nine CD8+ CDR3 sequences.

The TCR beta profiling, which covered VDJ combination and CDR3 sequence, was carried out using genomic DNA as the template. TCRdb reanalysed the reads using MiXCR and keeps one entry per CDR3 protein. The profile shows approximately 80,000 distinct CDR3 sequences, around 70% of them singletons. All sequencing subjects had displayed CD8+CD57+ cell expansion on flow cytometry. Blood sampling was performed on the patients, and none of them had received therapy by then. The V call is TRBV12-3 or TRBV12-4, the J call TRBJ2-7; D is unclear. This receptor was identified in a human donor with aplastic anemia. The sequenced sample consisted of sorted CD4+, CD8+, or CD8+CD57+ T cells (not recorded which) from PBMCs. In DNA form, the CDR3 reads TGTGCCAGCAGTCCTGGACCGTTCAGGTACGAGCAGTACTTC. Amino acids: CASSPGPFRYEQYF.